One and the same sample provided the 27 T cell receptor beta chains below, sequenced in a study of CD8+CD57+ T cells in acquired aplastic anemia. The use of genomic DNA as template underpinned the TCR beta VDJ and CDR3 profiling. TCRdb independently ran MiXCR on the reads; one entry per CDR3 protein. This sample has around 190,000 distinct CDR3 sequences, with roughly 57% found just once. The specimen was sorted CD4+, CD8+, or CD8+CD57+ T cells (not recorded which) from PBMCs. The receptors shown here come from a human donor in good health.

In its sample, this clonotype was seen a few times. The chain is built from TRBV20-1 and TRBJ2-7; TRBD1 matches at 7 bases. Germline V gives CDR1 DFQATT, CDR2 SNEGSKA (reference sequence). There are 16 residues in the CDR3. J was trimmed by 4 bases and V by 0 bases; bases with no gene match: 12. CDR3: CSARDHLGDSGYEQYF. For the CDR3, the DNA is TGCAGTGCTAGAGACCACCTGGGGGACAGCGGATACGAGCAGTACTTC.

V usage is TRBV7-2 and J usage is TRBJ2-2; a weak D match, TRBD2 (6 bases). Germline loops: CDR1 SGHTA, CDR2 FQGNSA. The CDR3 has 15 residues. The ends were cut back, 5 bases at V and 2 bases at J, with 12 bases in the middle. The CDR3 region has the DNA TGTGCCAGCAGCAGACTAGGGTCTAACACCGGGGAGCTGTTTTTT. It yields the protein CASSRLGSNTGELFF.

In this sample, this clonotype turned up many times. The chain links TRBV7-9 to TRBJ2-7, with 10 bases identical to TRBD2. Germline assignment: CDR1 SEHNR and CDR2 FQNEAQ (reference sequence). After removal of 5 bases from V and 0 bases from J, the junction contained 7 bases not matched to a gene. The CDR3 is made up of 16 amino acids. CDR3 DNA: TGTGCCAGCAGCCCACAAGCGGGAGGGCACTCCTACGAGCAGTACTTC. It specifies CASSPQAGGHSYEQYF.

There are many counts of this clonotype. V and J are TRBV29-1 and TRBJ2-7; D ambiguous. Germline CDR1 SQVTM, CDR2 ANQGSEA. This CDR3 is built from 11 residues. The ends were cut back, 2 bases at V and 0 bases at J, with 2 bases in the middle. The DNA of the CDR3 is TGCAGCGTTGAAAGCTCCTACGAGCAGTACTTC. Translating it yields CSVESSYEQYF.

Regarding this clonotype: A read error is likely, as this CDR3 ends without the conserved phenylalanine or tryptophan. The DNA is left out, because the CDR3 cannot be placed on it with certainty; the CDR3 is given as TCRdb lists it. CDR3 sequence reads: CASSYKTSNT. This rearrangement joins TRBV4-1 to TRBJ2-6. The germline V gene has CDR1 MGHRA and CDR2 YSYEKL. The CDR3 is 10 amino acids long, termini counted.

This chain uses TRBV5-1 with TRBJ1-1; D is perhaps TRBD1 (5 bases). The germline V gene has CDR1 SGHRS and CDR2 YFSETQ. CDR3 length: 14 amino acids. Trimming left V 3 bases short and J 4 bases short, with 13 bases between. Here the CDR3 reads CASSSTGRGTEAFF. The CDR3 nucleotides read TGCGCCAGCAGCTCGACCGGGAGGGGCACTGAAGCTTTCTTT.

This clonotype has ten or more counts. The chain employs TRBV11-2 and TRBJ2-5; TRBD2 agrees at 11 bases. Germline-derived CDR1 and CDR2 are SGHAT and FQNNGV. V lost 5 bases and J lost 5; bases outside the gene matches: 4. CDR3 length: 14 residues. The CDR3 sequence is CASSRIAGGETQYF. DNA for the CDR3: TGTGCCAGCAGCCGTATAGCGGGAGGGGAGACCCAGTACTTC.

This CDR3 reads CASRETRRTGENQPQHF. DNA of the CDR3: TGCGCCAGCAGAGAGACCCGTCGGACAGGCGAGAATCAGCCCCAGCATTTT. The chain is built from TRBV10-1 and TRBJ1-5, with TRBD1 matching 7 bases. Germline V gene data show CDR1 as WNHNN and CDR2 as SYGVQD (reference sequence). CDR3 length: 17 residues. The J segment lost 4 bases and the V segment lost 6 bases, leaving 15 bases of the junction unmatched.

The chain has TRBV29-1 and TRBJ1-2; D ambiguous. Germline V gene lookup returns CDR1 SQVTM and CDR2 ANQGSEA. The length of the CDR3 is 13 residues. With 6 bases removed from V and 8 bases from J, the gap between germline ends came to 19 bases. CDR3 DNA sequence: TGCAGCGTCGGTTCGGCCGCGAGTGGGGGCTACACCTTC. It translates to CSVGSAASGGYTF.

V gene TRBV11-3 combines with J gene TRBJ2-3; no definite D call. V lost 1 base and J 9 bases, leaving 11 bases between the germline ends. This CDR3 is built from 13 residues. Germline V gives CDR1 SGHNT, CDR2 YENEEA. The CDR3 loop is CASSLGVLWTQYF. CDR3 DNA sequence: TGTGCCAGCAGCTTAGGAGTATTATGGACGCAGTATTTT.

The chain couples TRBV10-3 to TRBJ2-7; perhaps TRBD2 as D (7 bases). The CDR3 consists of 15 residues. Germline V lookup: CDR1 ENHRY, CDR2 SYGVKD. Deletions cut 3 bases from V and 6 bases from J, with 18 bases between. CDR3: CAISEGEGGALEQYF. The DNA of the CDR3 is TGTGCCATCAGTGAAGGGGAGGGGGGGGCCCTCGAGCAGTACTTC.

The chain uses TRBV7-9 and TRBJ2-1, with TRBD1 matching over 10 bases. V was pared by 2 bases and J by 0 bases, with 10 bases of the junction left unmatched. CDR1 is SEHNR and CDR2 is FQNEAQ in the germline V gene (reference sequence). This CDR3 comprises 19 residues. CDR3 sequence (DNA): TGTGCCAGCAGCTTATTTGTGGGACAGGGGAGAATCTCCTACAATGAGCAGTTCTTC. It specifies CASSLFVGQGRISYNEQFF. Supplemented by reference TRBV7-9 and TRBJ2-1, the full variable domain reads DTGVSQNPRHKITKRGQNVTFRCDPISEHNRLYWYRQTLGQGPEFLTYFQNEAQLEKSRLLSDRFSAERPKGSFSTLEIQRTEQGDSAMYLCASSLFVGQGRISYNEQFFGPGTRLTVL.

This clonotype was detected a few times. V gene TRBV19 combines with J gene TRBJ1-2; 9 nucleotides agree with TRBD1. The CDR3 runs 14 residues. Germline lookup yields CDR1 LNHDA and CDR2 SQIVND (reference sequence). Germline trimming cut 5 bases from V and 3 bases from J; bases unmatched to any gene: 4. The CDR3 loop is CASSSRDRDYGYTF. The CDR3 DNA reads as TGTGCCAGTAGTTCCCGGGACAGGGACTATGGCTACACCTTC. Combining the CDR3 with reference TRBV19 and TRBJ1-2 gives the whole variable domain DGGITQSPKYLFRKEGQNVTLSCEQNLNHDAMYWYRQDPGQGLRLIYYSQIVNDFQKGDIAEGYSVSREKKESFPLTVTSAQKNPTAFYLCASSSRDRDYGYTFGSGTRLTVV.

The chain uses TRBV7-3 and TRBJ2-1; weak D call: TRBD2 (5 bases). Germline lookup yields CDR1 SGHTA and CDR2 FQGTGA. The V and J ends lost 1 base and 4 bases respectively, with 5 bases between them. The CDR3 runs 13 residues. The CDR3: CASSLIAYNEQFF. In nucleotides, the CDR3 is TGTGCCAGCAGCTTAATAGCGTACAATGAGCAGTTCTTC.

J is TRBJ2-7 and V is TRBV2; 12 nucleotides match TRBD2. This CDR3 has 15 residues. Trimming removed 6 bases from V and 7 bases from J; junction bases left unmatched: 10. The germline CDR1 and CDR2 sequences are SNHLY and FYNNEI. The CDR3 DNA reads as TGTGCCAGCAGAGCAGGACTAGCGGGACGGGAGGAGCAGTACTTC. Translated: CASRAGLAGREEQYF.

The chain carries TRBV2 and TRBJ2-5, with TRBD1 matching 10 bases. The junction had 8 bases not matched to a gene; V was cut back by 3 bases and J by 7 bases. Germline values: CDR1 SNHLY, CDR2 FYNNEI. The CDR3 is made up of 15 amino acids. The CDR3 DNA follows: TGTGCCAGCAGTGATGTTGGACAGGGGGTCGGGACCCAGTACTTC. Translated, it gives CASSDVGQGVGTQYF.

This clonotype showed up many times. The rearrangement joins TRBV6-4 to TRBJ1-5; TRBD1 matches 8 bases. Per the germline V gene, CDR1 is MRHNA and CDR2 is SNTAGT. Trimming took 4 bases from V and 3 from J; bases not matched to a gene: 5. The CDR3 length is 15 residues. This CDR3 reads CASSVTGGPNQPQHF. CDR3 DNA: TGTGCCAGCAGTGTCACAGGGGGTCCCAATCAGCCCCAGCATTTT.

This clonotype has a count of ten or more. CDR3 coding DNA: TGTGCCACCCGGTCAGGGGCCTCCTACGAGCAGTACTTC. Translation: CATRSGASYEQYF. The chain employs TRBV19 and TRBJ2-7; tentative D call: TRBD1 (6 bases). This CDR3 is built from 13 residues. V dropped 10 bases and J dropped 0 bases, with 13 bases sitting between them. Germline loops: CDR1 LNHDA, CDR2 SQIVND (reference sequence).

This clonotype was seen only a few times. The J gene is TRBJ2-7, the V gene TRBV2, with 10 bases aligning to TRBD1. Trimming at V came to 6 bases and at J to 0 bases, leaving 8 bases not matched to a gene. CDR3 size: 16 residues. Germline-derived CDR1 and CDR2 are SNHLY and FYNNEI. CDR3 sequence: CASSHGTGAFSYEQYF. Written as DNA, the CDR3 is TGTGCCAGCAGCCATGGGACAGGGGCCTTCTCCTACGAGCAGTACTTC.

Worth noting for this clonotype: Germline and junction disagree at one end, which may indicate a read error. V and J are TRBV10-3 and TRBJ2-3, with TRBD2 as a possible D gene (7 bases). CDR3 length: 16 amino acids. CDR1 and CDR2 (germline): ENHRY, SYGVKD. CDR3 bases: TGTGCCATCAGTAGGGGGGGGACAATTAGCACAGATGCGCAGTATTTT. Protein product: CAISRGGTISTDAQYF.

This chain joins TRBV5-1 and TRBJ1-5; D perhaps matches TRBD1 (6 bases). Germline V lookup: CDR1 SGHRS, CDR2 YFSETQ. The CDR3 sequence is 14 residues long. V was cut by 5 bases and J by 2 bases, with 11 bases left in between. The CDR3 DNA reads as TGCGCCAGCAGAGCCTCAGGGGGCAATCAGCCCCAGCATTTT. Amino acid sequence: CASRASGGNQPQHF.

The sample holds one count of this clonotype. The CDR3 DNA sequence: TGTGCCATCAGTGAAAGGGGCAGGGACATCACTGAAGCTTTCTTT. This sequence encodes CAISERGRDITEAFF. This rearrangement joins TRBV10-3 to TRBJ1-1; D may be TRBD1 (6 bases). CDR1 and CDR2 (germline): ENHRY, SYGVKD. V lost 3 bases, J lost 4 bases, and 15 bases lay in between. This CDR3 has 15 amino acids.

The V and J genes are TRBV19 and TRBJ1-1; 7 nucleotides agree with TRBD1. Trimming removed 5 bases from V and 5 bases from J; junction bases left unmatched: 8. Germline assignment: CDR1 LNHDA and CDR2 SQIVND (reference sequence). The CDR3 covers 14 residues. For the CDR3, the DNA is TGTGCCAGTAGTGCCGGGGACAGATCTACTGAAGCTTTCTTT. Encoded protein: CASSAGDRSTEAFF.

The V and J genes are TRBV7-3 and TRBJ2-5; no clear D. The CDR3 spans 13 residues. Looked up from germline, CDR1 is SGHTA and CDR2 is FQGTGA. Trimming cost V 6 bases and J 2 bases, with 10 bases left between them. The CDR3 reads CASSEFAQETQYF. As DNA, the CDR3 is TGTGCCAGCAGTGAATTCGCGCAAGAGACCCAGTACTTC.

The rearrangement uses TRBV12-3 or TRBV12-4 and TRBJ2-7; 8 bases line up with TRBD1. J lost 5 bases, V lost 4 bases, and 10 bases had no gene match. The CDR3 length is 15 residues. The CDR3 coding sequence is TGTGCCAGCAGTTCTATAGGGACAGGAGGCAACGAGCAGTACTTC. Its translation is CASSSIGTGGNEQYF.

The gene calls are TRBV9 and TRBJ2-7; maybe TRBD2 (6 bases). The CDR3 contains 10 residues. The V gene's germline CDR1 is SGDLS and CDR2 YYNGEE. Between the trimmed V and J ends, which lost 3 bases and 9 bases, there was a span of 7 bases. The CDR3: CASSGAGQYF. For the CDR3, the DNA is TGTGCCAGCAGCGGAGCGGGGCAGTACTTC.

The CDR3 DNA is TGTGCCAGCAGCGGCTACTACGAGCAGTACTTC. Translated: CASSGYYEQYF. This chain connects TRBV2 to TRBJ2-7; D is ambiguous. The germline V gene has CDR1 SNHLY and CDR2 FYNNEI. The CDR3 runs to 11 residues. Trimming took off 6 bases at V and 3 bases at J, with 6 bases between the two ends.